The rows below give T cell receptor beta chains drawn from one sample of a study of blood T cell repertoires in COVID-19. Only in-frame clones appear in the TCRdb table, and some are missing; sequencing was by immunoSEQ multiplex PCR. The repertoire holds 250,000 to 350,000 clones, with approximately 84% as singletons. Sequences were obtained from peripheral blood. These TCRs come from a human donor with COVID-19, enrolled during active disease. The donor label of this sample is uncertain. Both conserved end residues are part of each CDR3. The D gene is left open where the match is weak. Size tells how often a clone was seen (once, few, many) or the class of an expanded clone, and some rows leave it out.

clone size: -; V gene: TRBV27; J gene: TRBJ2-3; D gene: TRBD1; CDR3 protein: CASNRRTDRVVRSTDTQYF; CDR3 DNA: TGTGCCAGCAACCGTAGAACAGACAGGGTTGTCCGCAGCACAGATACGCAGTATTTT
clone size: -; V gene: TRBV28; J gene: TRBJ2-2; D gene: -; CDR3 protein: CASSSGLYTGELFF; CDR3 DNA: TGTGCCAGCAGTTCGGGACTGTACACCGGGGAGCTGTTTTTT
clone size: -; V gene: TRBV11-2; J gene: TRBJ2-1; D gene: TRBD2; CDR3 protein: CASSLGSSGRKNEQFF; CDR3 DNA: TGTGCCAGCAGCTTAGGGTCTAGCGGGAGAAAAAATGAGCAGTTCTTC
clone size: -; V gene: TRBV2; J gene: TRBJ1-4; D gene: -; CDR3 protein: CASSEAGRVSGKLFF; CDR3 DNA: TGTGCCAGCAGTGAAGCCGGCAGGGTGTCAGGGAAACTGTTTTTT
clone size: -; V gene: TRBV28; J gene: TRBJ1-1; D gene: -; CDR3 protein: CASSRDTEAFF; CDR3 DNA: TGTGCCAGCAGTCGAGACACTGAAGCTTTCTTT
clone size: -; V gene: TRBV3-1/TRBV3-2; J gene: TRBJ1-1; D gene: TRBD1; CDR3 protein: CASSLGGITEAFF; CDR3 DNA: TGTGCCAGCAGCCTAGGGGGCATCACTGAAGCTTTCTTT
clone size: -; V gene: TRBV6-5; J gene: TRBJ2-4; D gene: -; CDR3 protein: CASSYRRGNIQYF; CDR3 DNA: TGTGCCAGCAGTTACCGAAGGGGGAACATTCAGTACTTC
clone size: -; V gene: TRBV7-2; J gene: TRBJ2-7; D gene: TRBD2; CDR3 protein: CASSPGTSGRTAQYF; CDR3 DNA: TGTGCCAGCAGCCCAGGGACTAGCGGGAGGACGGCGCAGTACTTC
clone size: -; V gene: TRBV9; J gene: TRBJ2-2; D gene: -; CDR3 protein: CASSVGQGTNTGELFF; CDR3 DNA: TGTGCCAGCAGCGTAGGCCAGGGTACGAACACCGGGGAGCTGTTTTTT
clone size: -; V gene: TRBV9; J gene: TRBJ1-1; D gene: TRBD1; CDR3 protein: CASSVVDRGQGEAFF; CDR3 DNA: TGTGCCAGCAGCGTAGTGGATAGGGGGCAGGGTGAAGCTTTCTTT
clone size: -; V gene: TRBV5-1; J gene: TRBJ2-3; D gene: -; CDR3 protein: CASSLLAGQSTDTQYF; CDR3 DNA: TGCGCCAGCAGCCTGCTAGCTGGACAGAGCACAGATACGCAGTATTTT
clone size: few; V gene: TRBV19; J gene: TRBJ2-7; D gene: -; CDR3 protein: CASSTFIFRRGSAYEQYF; CDR3 DNA: TGTGCCAGTAGTACCTTCATCTTTCGAAGAGGGAGCGCCTACGAGCAGTACTTC
clone size: -; V gene: TRBV20-1; J gene: TRBJ2-1; D gene: -; CDR3 protein: CSASFLRGEQFF; CDR3 DNA: TGCAGTGCTAGTTTCCTCCGGGGTGAGCAGTTCTTC
clone size: -; V gene: TRBV5-1; J gene: TRBJ2-3; D gene: -; CDR3 protein: CASSPTDSPDTQYF; CDR3 DNA: TGCGCCAGCAGCCCGACGGACAGTCCAGATACGCAGTATTTT
clone size: -; V gene: TRBV10-3; J gene: TRBJ1-5; D gene: TRBD1; CDR3 protein: CAISGTGANQPQHF; CDR3 DNA: TGTGCCATCAGTGGGACAGGGGCCAATCAGCCCCAGCATTTT
clone size: -; V gene: TRBV5-1; J gene: TRBJ1-2; D gene: -; CDR3 protein: CASSLDRPVNYGYTF; CDR3 DNA: TGCGCCAGCAGCTTGGACAGACCTGTTAACTATGGCTACACCTTC
clone size: -; V gene: TRBV6-1; J gene: TRBJ2-2; D gene: -; CDR3 protein: CASHLKRDTGELFF; CDR3 DNA: TGTGCCAGCCACCTAAAGCGTGACACCGGGGAGCTGTTTTTT
clone size: -; V gene: TRBV18; J gene: TRBJ1-3; D gene: -; CDR3 protein: CASSPPSGSGNTIYF; CDR3 DNA: TGTGCCAGCTCACCACCGTCAGGGTCTGGAAACACCATATATTTT
clone size: once; V gene: TRBV2; J gene: TRBJ1-1; D gene: TRBD1; CDR3 protein: CASTPIRGQGSEAFF; CDR3 DNA: TGTGCCAGCACCCCCATCAGGGGGCAAGGTAGTGAAGCTTTCTTT
clone size: -; V gene: TRBV20-1; J gene: TRBJ1-5; D gene: TRBD1; CDR3 protein: CSASRGTGEEPQHF; CDR3 DNA: TGCAGTGCTAGTCGGGGGACAGGGGAAGAGCCCCAGCATTTT
clone size: -; V gene: TRBV27; J gene: TRBJ2-3; D gene: TRBD2; CDR3 protein: CASSLVGLAVRPDTQYF; CDR3 DNA: TGTGCCAGCAGTCTCGTTGGACTAGCGGTCCGCCCAGATACGCAGTATTTT
clone size: -; V gene: TRBV6-5; J gene: TRBJ1-5; D gene: TRBD1; CDR3 protein: CASSVDRDQPQHF; CDR3 DNA: TGTGCCAGCAGCGTGGACAGGGACCAGCCCCAGCATTTT
clone size: -; V gene: TRBV5-5; J gene: TRBJ2-2; D gene: TRBD2; CDR3 protein: CASTPRGVLNTGELFF; CDR3 DNA: TGTGCCAGCACCCCTCGGGGGGTCCTAAACACCGGGGAGCTGTTTTTT
clone size: -; V gene: TRBV10-3; J gene: TRBJ1-2; D gene: TRBD1; CDR3 protein: CAVTGVVSYGYTF; CDR3 DNA: TGTGCCGTAACAGGGGTGGTTAGCTATGGCTACACCTTC
clone size: -; V gene: TRBV29-1; J gene: TRBJ1-2; D gene: -; CDR3 protein: CSAEGGTGGYTF; CDR3 DNA: TGCAGCGCCGAGGGGGGGACGGGTGGCTACACCTTC
clone size: -; V gene: TRBV18; J gene: TRBJ1-1; D gene: -; CDR3 protein: CASSPLQGSSEAFF; CDR3 DNA: TGTGCCAGCTCACCACTGCAGGGAAGCTCTGAAGCTTTCTTT
clone size: -; V gene: TRBV6-2/TRBV6-3; J gene: TRBJ2-1; D gene: TRBD2; CDR3 protein: CASSPGPYLAGVYNEQFF; CDR3 DNA: TGTGCCAGCAGCCCAGGGCCTTATCTAGCGGGAGTCTACAATGAGCAGTTCTTC
clone size: -; V gene: TRBV5-5; J gene: TRBJ1-5; D gene: -; CDR3 protein: CASSPRAGASNQPQHF; CDR3 DNA: TGTGCCAGCAGCCCGCGAGCGGGGGCGAGCAATCAGCCCCAGCATTTT
clone size: once; V gene: TRBV28; J gene: TRBJ2-6; D gene: -; CDR3 protein: CASSLNLRRASGANVLTF; CDR3 DNA: TGTGCCAGCAGTTTAAACCTGAGGCGGGCCTCTGGGGCCAACGTCCTGACTTTC
clone size: -; V gene: TRBV7-2; J gene: TRBJ1-4; D gene: -; CDR3 protein: CASSLVPEYEKLFF; CDR3 DNA: TGTGCCAGCAGCTTAGTACCCGAGTATGAAAAACTGTTTTTT
clone size: -; V gene: TRBV14; J gene: TRBJ2-3; D gene: TRBD2; CDR3 protein: CASSRNGLAGDTQYF; CDR3 DNA: TGTGCCAGCAGCCGGAACGGGCTAGCGGGAGATACGCAGTATTTT
clone size: -; V gene: TRBV7-2; J gene: TRBJ2-7; D gene: -; CDR3 protein: CASRPDAEARGYF; CDR3 DNA: TGTGCCAGCAGGCCTGACGCCGAGGCCCGAGGGTACTTC
clone size: -; V gene: TRBV7-2; J gene: TRBJ1-5; D gene: -; CDR3 protein: CASSFGEMQPQHF; CDR3 DNA: TGTGCCAGCAGCTTTGGGGAGATGCAGCCCCAGCATTTT
clone size: -; V gene: TRBV6-6; J gene: TRBJ2-7; D gene: TRBD2; CDR3 protein: CASSYGREAAQYF; CDR3 DNA: TGTGCCAGCAGTTACGGTCGGGAGGCGGCGCAGTACTTC
clone size: -; V gene: TRBV19; J gene: TRBJ1-2; D gene: -; CDR3 protein: CASSNTGSGGYTF; CDR3 DNA: TGTGCCAGTAGTAACACAGGGTCTGGGGGCTACACCTTC
clone size: -; V gene: TRBV7-2; J gene: TRBJ1-3; D gene: TRBD1; CDR3 protein: CASSLTITRDSSGNTIYF; CDR3 DNA: TGTGCCAGCAGCTTAACTATCACCCGGGACAGTTCTGGAAACACCATATATTTT
clone size: -; V gene: TRBV30; J gene: TRBJ2-1; D gene: -; CDR3 protein: CAWTVYNEQFF; CDR3 DNA: TGTGCCTGGACAGTTTACAATGAGCAGTTCTTC
clone size: -; V gene: TRBV6-5; J gene: TRBJ1-1; D gene: TRBD1; CDR3 protein: CASRSYRGQGEAFF; CDR3 DNA: TGTGCCAGCAGATCATACAGGGGCCAAGGGGAAGCTTTCTTT
clone size: -; V gene: TRBV6-5; J gene: TRBJ2-3; D gene: -; CDR3 protein: CASSFLSLGTDTQYF; CDR3 DNA: TGTGCCAGCAGTTTCCTCTCTCTCGGGACAGATACGCAGTATTTT
clone size: -; V gene: TRBV21-1; J gene: TRBJ2-2; D gene: -; CDR3 protein: CASSKAWTAQGSAGELFF; CDR3 DNA: TGTGCCAGCAGCAAAGCGTGGACCGCGCAGGGGTCCGCCGGGGAGCTGTTTTTT
clone size: -; V gene: TRBV6-6; J gene: TRBJ1-2; D gene: -; CDR3 protein: CASSYMADENYGYTF; CDR3 DNA: TGTGCCAGCAGTTACATGGCAGATGAAAACTATGGCTACACCTTC
clone size: -; V gene: TRBV4-1; J gene: TRBJ1-5; D gene: TRBD1; CDR3 protein: CASSPRGLHSNQPQHF; CDR3 DNA: TGCGCCAGCAGCCCCAGGGGGCTGCATAGCAATCAGCCCCAGCATTTT
clone size: few; V gene: TRBV28; J gene: TRBJ2-1; D gene: TRBD2; CDR3 protein: CASRGKKTSGRVKQFF; CDR3 DNA: TGTGCCAGCAGAGGAAAAAAGACTAGCGGGAGAGTTAAGCAGTTCTTC
clone size: -; V gene: TRBV29-1; J gene: TRBJ2-7; D gene: TRBD1; CDR3 protein: CSGREGQGSSYEQYF; CDR3 DNA: TGCAGCGGGAGAGAGGGACAGGGGAGCTCCTACGAGCAGTACTTC
clone size: -; V gene: TRBV29-1; J gene: TRBJ1-2; D gene: -; CDR3 protein: CSVTGRRGYTF; CDR3 DNA: TGCAGCGTTACAGGGCGTCGTGGCTACACCTTC
clone size: -; V gene: TRBV9; J gene: TRBJ2-2; D gene: -; CDR3 protein: CASSVGWERTGELFF; CDR3 DNA: TGTGCCAGCAGCGTAGGGTGGGAGAGGACCGGGGAGCTGTTTTTT
clone size: -; V gene: TRBV9; J gene: TRBJ2-3; D gene: TRBD2; CDR3 protein: CASSAPLLAGTDTQYF; CDR3 DNA: TGTGCCAGCAGCGCACCCCTGCTAGCGGGCACAGATACGCAGTATTTT
clone size: -; V gene: TRBV7-9; J gene: TRBJ2-7; D gene: -; CDR3 protein: CASSLSYEQYF; CDR3 DNA: TGTGCCAGCAGCTTATCTTACGAGCAGTACTTC
clone size: many; V gene: TRBV7-8; J gene: TRBJ1-2; D gene: -; CDR3 protein: CASSLVAGSANYGYTF; CDR3 DNA: TGTGCCAGCAGCTTAGTGGCGGGCAGCGCTAACTATGGCTACACCTTC
clone size: -; V gene: TRBV29-1; J gene: TRBJ1-1; D gene: -; CDR3 protein: CSVEDRAGGLNTEAFF; CDR3 DNA: TGCAGCGTTGAAGATCGGGCAGGAGGGTTGAACACTGAAGCTTTCTTT
clone size: -; V gene: TRBV2; J gene: TRBJ2-3; D gene: -; CDR3 protein: CASSELLTTDTQYF; CDR3 DNA: TGTGCCAGCAGTGAATTACTTACCACAGATACGCAGTATTTT
clone size: -; V gene: TRBV18; J gene: TRBJ2-7; D gene: TRBD1; CDR3 protein: CASSPPGTAPSYEQYF; CDR3 DNA: TGTGCCAGCTCACCACCTGGGACAGCCCCCTCCTACGAGCAGTACTTC
clone size: once; V gene: TRBV10-2; J gene: TRBJ2-1; D gene: TRBD2; CDR3 protein: CASSNLAGAMNEQFF; CDR3 DNA: TGCGCCAGCAGCAACCTAGCGGGAGCTATGAATGAGCAGTTCTTC